This T cell receptor (beta chain) is drawn from a study of cytomegalovirus exposure and HLA in healthy donors. Regarding the study as a whole: Relative to equally common others, HLA-associated TCR beta chains showed greater clonal expansion in a later analysis.

Nominal health characterized the donors when sampled, though unrecorded immune exposures were likely. PCR used 60 Vbeta primers and 13 Jbeta primers. Libraries were prepared by immunoSEQ multiplex PCR; TCRdb keeps only in-frame clonotypes and omits some of them. In the table there are some 120,000 clones, over 70% of which are singletons. A note on this clone: The antigen remains unidentified.

This CDR3 has 14 residues. Germline CDR1 and CDR2: SGHTA and FQGNSA. The V and J ends lost 5 bases and 4 bases, in that order; junction bases with no gene match: 8. Specimen: PBMCs. The receptor was isolated from a woman between 40 and 55 years old in good health and CMV-seropositive. This rearrangement joins TRBV7-2 to TRBJ2-7; TRBD2 matches at 7 bases. CDR3 amino acids: CASSRLGEGYEQYF. CDR3 in DNA: TGTGCCAGCAGCCGCCTGGGGGAGGGGTACGAGCAGTACTTC.